One sample yielded the 23 T cell receptor beta chains listed below, sequenced in a study of T-cell reconstitution after alpha-beta-depleted transplantation in children. Unique molecular identifiers were incorporated into the prepared TCRbeta library. TCRdb re-called the PCR reads with MiXCR, one entry per CDR3 protein. Here the sample spans about 160,000 distinct CDR3 sequences, over 8.5% being singletons. The sequencing used PBMCs, collected before TCRalphabeta/CD19-depleted stem cell transplant. These receptor sequences come from a boy aged 2 to 10 with acute myeloid leukemia, due to receive a stem cell transplant.

This clonotype was observed at least ten times. The rearrangement joins TRBV27 to TRBJ1-1; TRBD1 might be the D (5 bases). Trimming cost V 7 bases and J 4 bases, with 13 bases left between them. CDR1 is MNHEY and CDR2 is SMNVEV in the germline V gene (reference sequence). The CDR3 sequence is 13 residues long. CDR3 residues: CASKDEGPTEAFF. For the CDR3, the DNA is TGTGCCAGCAAGGATGAGGGGCCCACTGAAGCTTTCTTT.

This clonotype was seen ten or more times. The chain recombines TRBV28 with TRBJ1-1; 7 bases fit TRBD1. V gave up 8 bases and J gave up 8 bases; unmatched junction bases: 14. There are 14 residues in the CDR3. CDR1 and CDR2 (germline): MDHEN, SYDVKM. The CDR3 loop reads CASRTHLGTAEAFF. DNA for the CDR3: TGTGCCAGCCGAACCCACCTAGGGACAGCGGAAGCTTTCTTT.

The sample holds many counts of this clonotype. The chain combines TRBV11-2 with TRBJ1-1; TRBD1 might be the D (5 bases). The CDR3 totals 14 residues. The V gene's germline CDR1 is SGHAT and CDR2 FQNNGV. Trimming left V 5 bases short and J 3 bases short, with 13 bases between. CDR3 bases: TGTGCCAGCAGCCCGAGGGGAACCGACACTGAAGCTTTCTTT. This encodes CASSPRGTDTEAFF.

This clonotype was seen at least ten times. V gene TRBV5-1 combines with J gene TRBJ2-4; D gene ambiguous. The CDR3 covers 16 residues. The germline V gene has CDR1 SGHRS and CDR2 YFSETQ. The V and J ends lost 0 bases and 0 bases respectively, with 10 bases between them. The CDR3, as DNA: TGCGCCAGCAGCTTGGAAGAGACCATAGCCAAAAACATTCAGTACTTC. This translates into CASSLEETIAKNIQYF.

Many counts were recorded for this clonotype. The rearrangement links TRBV5-1 to TRBJ2-1, with 8 bases matching TRBD2. From germline, CDR1 is SGHRS and CDR2 YFSETQ. Trimming took 1 base from V and 5 from J; bases not matched to a gene: 5. The CDR3 sequence is 15 residues long. CDR3 sequence reads: CASSLSLAGNNEQFF. DNA for the CDR3: TGCGCCAGCAGCTTGAGTCTAGCGGGCAACAATGAGCAGTTCTTC.

This clonotype was found many times. J is TRBJ2-1 and V is TRBV5-4, with 7 bases identical to TRBD2. Unmatched junction bases numbered 16, after V lost 3 bases and J lost 7 bases. The CDR3 is 17 amino acids. Germline V gives CDR1 SGHNT, CDR2 YYREEE (reference sequence). The CDR3 DNA is TGTGCCAGCAGCTGGGTTGGCGCGGGGCCCGGGGGGAATGAGCAGTTCTTC. Its translation is CASSWVGAGPGGNEQFF.

This clonotype was seen many times. The rearrangement uses TRBV5-1 and TRBJ2-7; 10 nucleotides agree with TRBD1. CDR3 length: 16 residues. V dropped 3 bases and J dropped 3; count of bases not matched to a gene: 9. Germline assignment: CDR1 SGHRS and CDR2 YFSETQ. In DNA form, the CDR3 reads TGCGCCAGCAGCTCCGCCGGGGGACAGGGGATCTACGAGCAGTACTTC. Its translation: CASSSAGGQGIYEQYF.

This clonotype appeared many times. J is TRBJ2-1 and V is TRBV20-1, with 13 bases that match TRBD2. The V gene's germline CDR1 is DFQATT and CDR2 SNEGSKA (reference sequence). The CDR3 loop spans 14 amino acids. With V trimmed by 5 bases and J by 8 bases, 6 bases remained unmatched. Here the CDR3 reads CSASGTSGIHEQFF. The CDR3 DNA reads TGCAGTGCTTCCGGGACTAGCGGGATACATGAGCAGTTCTTC.

This clonotype was recorded many times. The CDR3 sequence is CASSLDTYEQYF. CDR3 nucleotides: TGTGCCAGCAGCTTAGACACCTACGAGCAGTACTTC. The J gene is TRBJ2-7, the V gene TRBV7-9; D unclear. V was trimmed by 1 base and J by 2 bases, leaving 3 bases between them. CDR3 length: 12 amino acids. Per germline, CDR1 SEHNR and CDR2 FQNEAQ (reference sequence).

This clonotype came up many times. The V call is TRBV7-9, the J call TRBJ2-5, with TRBD2 as a possible D gene (6 bases). The CDR3 is made up of 14 amino acids. Looked up from germline, CDR1 is SEHNR and CDR2 is FQNEAQ (reference sequence). Trimming took off 7 bases at V and 5 bases at J, with 17 bases between the two ends. The chain's CDR3 is CASIAAGSLETQYF. CDR3 nucleotides: TGTGCCAGCATCGCCGCGGGGAGTTTGGAGACCCAGTACTTC.

This clonotype was detected many times. The chain uses TRBV27 and TRBJ1-6, with unresolved D. Germline V lookup: CDR1 MNHEY, CDR2 SMNVEV (reference sequence). V was clipped by 2 bases and J by 5 bases, with 1 base between them. The CDR3 contains 12 residues. CDR3 coding DNA: TGTGCCAGCAGTTTACATAATTCACCCCTCCACTTT. Amino acid sequence: CASSLHNSPLHF.

This clonotype has at least ten counts. This rearrangement joins TRBV7-2 to TRBJ2-5; the D gene is possibly TRBD1 (5 bases). V lost 3 bases, J lost 5 bases, and 10 bases lay in between. The CDR3 loop spans 13 amino acids. Germline lookup yields CDR1 SGHTA and CDR2 FQGNSA. CDR3 amino acids: CASSFQGWETQYF. The CDR3 nucleotides read TGTGCCAGCAGCTTTCAGGGTTGGGAGACCCAGTACTTC.

This clonotype was detected a few times. The V gene is TRBV2, the J gene TRBJ2-1; D may be TRBD2 (5 bases). Trimming took off 6 bases at V and 5 bases at J, with 11 bases between the two ends. CDR3 length: 13 residues. The germline CDR1 and CDR2 sequences are SNHLY and FYNNEI. The CDR3 DNA follows: TGTGCCAGCAGCACCGGGATGAACAATGAGCAGTTCTTC. Protein: CASSTGMNNEQFF.

The V call is TRBV30, the J call TRBJ2-1; weak D call: TRBD1 (6 bases). With 0 bases removed from V and 0 bases from J, the gap between germline ends came to 15 bases. CDR1 is GTSNPN, CDR2 SVGIG, per germline (reference sequence). The CDR3 loop spans 17 amino acids. The CDR3 spells CAWSVRTGRYSYNEQFF. For the CDR3, the DNA is TGTGCCTGGAGTGTACGAACAGGGCGATACTCCTACAATGAGCAGTTCTTC. The full variable domain, completed using reference TRBV30 and TRBJ2-1, is SQTIHQWPATLVQPVGSPLSLECTVEGTSNPNLYWYRQAAGRGLQLLFYSVGIGQISSEVPQNLSASRPQDRQFILSSKKLLLSDSGFYLCAWSVRTGRYSYNEQFFGPGTRLTVL.

Ten or more counts support this clonotype. This sequence joins TRBV5-6 and TRBJ2-7; D may be TRBD1 or TRBD2 (5 bases each). Trimming took off 0 bases at V and 5 bases at J, with 15 bases between the two ends. This CDR3 has 15 amino acids. Germline loops: CDR1 SGHDT, CDR2 YYEEEE. CDR3 sequence: CASSLEGARDHEQYF. The DNA of the CDR3 is TGTGCCAGCAGCTTGGAGGGAGCCCGGGACCACGAGCAGTACTTC.

This clonotype was counted at least ten times. The V gene is TRBV12-3 or TRBV12-4, the J gene TRBJ2-7; perhaps TRBD1 as D (6 bases). V lost 4 bases and J 3 bases, leaving 10 bases between the germline ends. The CDR3 is 13 amino acids. CDR3 nucleotide sequence: TGTGCCAGCAGTTACCGGGACAACTACGAGCAGTACGTC. Its translation is CASSYRDNYEQYV.

The chain couples TRBV5-1 to TRBJ2-1; weak D call: TRBD1 (5 bases). V lost 4 bases and J 2 bases, leaving 13 bases between the germline ends. The CDR3 totals 15 residues. CDR1 SGHRS and CDR2 YFSETQ come from the germline V gene. The CDR3 spells CASSLTETAYNEQFF. The CDR3 DNA is TGCGCCAGCAGCCTAACCGAGACAGCCTACAATGAGCAGTTCTTC.

At least ten counts were recorded for this clonotype. The V call is TRBV7-3, the J call TRBJ2-1; TRBD2 might be the D (6 bases). CDR1 is SGHTA, CDR2 FQGTGA, per germline. Trimming removed 5 bases at V and 0 bases at J, with 11 bases between. The CDR3 length is 15 residues. The CDR3 nucleotides are TGTGCCAGCAGCGCGGGGAGCAGCTCCTACAATGAGCAGTTCTTC. Protein sequence: CASSAGSSSYNEQFF.

This clonotype was seen repeatedly, ten times or more. This chain links TRBV6-1 with TRBJ1-2; no clear D. The germline CDR1 and CDR2 sequences are MNHNS and SASEGT. The germline V and J ends were trimmed by 3 bases and 1 base, with 9 bases remaining between them. The CDR3 sequence is 14 residues long. CDR3 nucleotides: TGTGCCAGCAGTGACCAGGTGCTTAACTATGGCTACACCTTC. Residues: CASSDQVLNYGYTF.

This clonotype was counted many times. The chain joins TRBV28 to TRBJ1-1, with 8 bases lining up with TRBD1. Unmatched junction bases numbered 3, after V lost 7 bases and J lost 8 bases. CDR3 length: 11 amino acids. Germline lookup yields CDR1 MDHEN and CDR2 SYDVKM. The CDR3 protein is CASKRTGEAFF. CDR3 nucleotides: TGTGCCAGCAAACGGACAGGGGAAGCTTTCTTT. Filled out from reference TRBV28 and TRBJ1-1, the complete variable domain reads DVKVTQSSRYLVKRTGEKVFLECVQDMDHENMFWYRQDPGLGLRLIYFSYDVKMKEKGDIPEGYSVSREKKERFSLILESASTNQTSMYLCASKRTGEAFFGQGTRLTVV.

This clonotype was found many times. V and J are TRBV6-1 and TRBJ2-3; no clear D gene. The V end was cut by 6 bases, the J end by 4 bases, with 14 bases between. Germline loops: CDR1 MNHNS, CDR2 SASEGT. The CDR3 contains 14 residues. The chain's CDR3 is CASRRQARADTQYF. Written as DNA, the CDR3 is TGTGCCAGCAGGAGGCAGGCCCGGGCAGATACGCAGTATTTT.

This clonotype has ten or more counts. This chain connects TRBV5-1 to TRBJ2-4, with 8 bases that match TRBD2. Germline CDR1 and CDR2: SGHRS and YFSETQ. The CDR3 is made up of 15 amino acids. The trim removed 4 bases at V and 0 bases at J, leaving 3 bases unmatched. This CDR3 is CASSPGGGAKNIQYF. CDR3 bases: TGCGCCAGCAGCCCCGGGGGGGGAGCCAAAAACATTCAGTACTTC.

This clonotype was counted ten times or more. The J gene is TRBJ1-4, the V gene TRBV6-1, with D possibly TRBD1 on 6 matching bases. The CDR3 consists of 15 residues. The V and J ends lost 3 bases and 4 bases respectively, with 12 bases between them. The germline V gene encodes CDR1 MNHNS and CDR2 SASEGT. CDR3 coding DNA: TGTGCCAGCAGTGATCAGGGGCACCTTAATGAAAAACTGTTTTTT. Its translation: CASSDQGHLNEKLFF.